Here is one T cell receptor beta chain with its context. This entry comes from a study of blood T cell repertoires in COVID-19. Background on the study: Specimens from acute and convalescent COVID-19 originated in the United States, Italy and Spain. The analysed material was cDNA or gDNA that came from T cells, B-cell-depleted T cells, or PBMCs.

In the source study's methods: Estimation of nucleated cell counts was performed using reference gene primer amplification. TCRdb keeps only in-frame clones here, not all; method: immunoSEQ multiplex PCR. The DNA was the basis for D and trimming; V, J and clone size are from that table. The table has around 200,000 clones, 80% to 90% seen once. This CDR3 spans 17 amino acids. The V and J ends lost 6 bases and 1 base, in that order; junction bases with no gene match: 10. Germline CDR1 MNHEY, CDR2 SMNVEV (reference sequence). This sequence joins TRBV27 and TRBJ1-1, with 11 positions matching TRBD1. The TCR comes from a woman in her 70s with COVID-19, enrolled during active disease. The sequencing sample was made of peripheral blood. CDR3 protein: CASRARTGTGGNTEAFF. The CDR3 nucleotides are TGTGCCAGCAGGGCCCGAACCGGGACAGGGGGGAACACTGAAGCTTTCTTT.